One and the same sample provided the 18 T cell receptor beta chains below, sequenced in a study of cytomegalovirus exposure and HLA in healthy donors (dated by TCRdb to about 2017). Library construction relied on the immunoSEQ multiplex PCR assay. For the multiplex PCR, a mixture combining 60 forward primers for TCR Vbeta segments and 13 reverse primers for TCR Jbeta segments was used. TCRdb obtained this table from immuneACCESS and retained in-frame rearrangements with V and J assigned. These tables miss some clones; where compared with another copy, unresolved V genes account for less than half of the shortfall, and the remainder is unexplained. For this sample the table gives around 100,000 clones, of which approximately 74% were detected only once. The ten largest clones add up to 1.5% to 2% of the sample. The sequenced material came from PBMCs. All receptors come from a woman aged 40 to 50 in good health and CMV-seronegative.

This clone showed up just a few times. The V and J genes are TRBV5-1 and TRBJ2-3; D gene uncertain. The CDR3 has 13 amino acids. V shed 1 base and J shed 4 bases, with 7 bases lying between them. Germline V gene sequence: CDR1 SGHRS, CDR2 YFSETQ. The CDR3 loop is CASSLTLPDTQYF. DNA of the CDR3: TGCGCCAGCAGCTTGACGCTACCAGATACGCAGTATTTT. Filled out from reference TRBV5-1 and TRBJ2-3, the complete variable domain reads KAGVTQTPRYLIKTRGQQVTLSCSPISGHRSVSWYQQTPGQGLQFLFEYFSETQRNKGNFPGRFSGRQFSNSRSEMNVSTLELGDSALYLCASSLTLPDTQYFGPGTRLTVL.

This chain links TRBV5-1 with TRBJ2-1, with 9 bases fitting TRBD2. This CDR3 region has 14 residues. From germline, CDR1 is SGHRS and CDR2 YFSETQ. V was clipped by 7 bases and J by 2 bases; unmatched bases: 4. The DNA of the CDR3 is TGCGCCAGCGGATCTAGCGGGACCTACAATGAGCAGTTCTTC. This translates into CASGSSGTYNEQFF.

Turning to this clone: An end of the junction does not agree with germline; a read error may underlie this. Other DNA variants within this sample encode the same CDR3. This chain connects TRBV5-4 to TRBJ2-3; possibly TRBD1 for D (6 bases). The V gene's germline CDR1 is SGHNT and CDR2 YYREEE (reference sequence). The CDR3 is 15 amino acids. CDR3 DNA sequence: TGTGCCAGCAGCACCTCGACAGGTAGCACGGATACGCAGTATTTT. Protein: CASSTSTGSTDTQYF.

In this sample, this clone turned up once. The chain carries TRBV11-2 and TRBJ2-5, with 13 positions matching TRBD2. This CDR3 has 17 amino acids. J gave up 1 base and V 5 bases, and 7 bases lay outside the gene matches. Germline CDR1 is SGHAT and CDR2 is FQNNGV. CDR3 region: CASSRGLAGVRQETQYF. Written as DNA, the CDR3 is TGTGCCAGCAGCCGCGGACTAGCGGGAGTACGCCAAGAGACCCAGTACTTC.

The rearrangement joins TRBV5-8 to TRBJ2-7, with D perhaps matching TRBD2 (6 bases). Trimming removed 2 bases from V and 4 bases from J, with 7 bases in between. The CDR3 contains 12 residues. Looked up from germline, CDR1 is SGHTS and CDR2 is YDEGEE. Written as DNA, the CDR3 is TGTGCCAGCAGCTTCGCGGGGTACGAGCAGTACTTC. This gives the protein CASSFAGYEQYF.

This rearrangement joins TRBV28 to TRBJ1-2; D may be TRBD1 (6 bases). Trimming removed 5 bases from V and 8 bases from J, with 21 bases in between. The CDR3 has 15 residues. The germline CDR1 and CDR2 sequences are MDHEN and SYDVKM. CDR3 amino acids: CASSLGGGFRQGYTF. In DNA form, the CDR3 reads TGTGCCAGCAGTCTAGGGGGAGGGTTCCGGCAGGGCTACACCTTC.

CDR3 loop: CASSFGGAGNTIYF. The CDR3 nucleotides read TGTGCCAGCAGCTTCGGGGGAGCTGGAAACACCATATATTTT. V gene TRBV7-9 combines with J gene TRBJ1-3; D is possibly TRBD1 (5 bases). Trimming took off 3 bases at V and 2 bases at J, with 8 bases between the two ends. This CDR3 spans 14 amino acids. The germline V gene encodes CDR1 SEHNR and CDR2 FQNEAQ (reference sequence). The whole variable domain, filled in from reference TRBV7-9 and TRBJ1-3, reads DTGVSQNPRHKITKRGQNVTFRCDPISEHNRLYWYRQTLGQGPEFLTYFQNEAQLEKSRLLSDRFSAERPKGSFSTLEIQRTEQGDSAMYLCASSFGGAGNTIYFGEGSWLTVV.

The DNA for the CDR3 is TGTGCCAGCAGTTACTCGAACAGGGGAGATTCACCCCTCCACTTT. Encoded protein: CASSYSNRGDSPLHF. The genes are TRBV6-5 and TRBJ1-6; 7 bases are shared with TRBD1. J gave up 8 bases and V 0 bases, and 4 bases lay outside the gene matches. In germline, CDR1 is MNHEY, CDR2 SVGAGI. This CDR3 comprises 15 residues.

This clone was seen just once. This rearrangement joins TRBV6-5 to TRBJ1-5; 9 bases are a match to TRBD1. The CDR3 is 14 residues long. The V gene's germline CDR1 is MNHEY and CDR2 SVGAGI. V lost 4 bases, J lost 6 bases, and 4 bases stayed unmatched. CDR3 residues: CASSSTGGSQPQHF. The CDR3 DNA sequence: TGTGCCAGCAGTTCGACAGGGGGGAGTCAGCCCCAGCATTTT.

V usage is TRBV27 and J usage is TRBJ2-5, with TRBD2 identical over 14 bases. Trimming cost V 4 bases and J 7 bases; bases outside gene matches: 11. The CDR3 is 17 residues long. The germline CDR1 and CDR2 sequences are MNHEY and SMNVEV (reference sequence). Written as DNA, the CDR3 is TGTGCCAGCAGTTCAATTCCGGGGACTAGCGGGGGTGGGACCCAGTACTTC. This codes for CASSSIPGTSGGGTQYF.

J is TRBJ2-2 and V is TRBV4-2; the D is unclear. The CDR3 loop spans 15 amino acids. Germline CDR1 is LGHNA and CDR2 is YNFKEQ. Trimming left V 0 bases short and J 1 base short, with 6 bases between. CDR3 DNA: TGTGCCAGCAGCCAAGATCTCTTGAACACCGGGGAGCTGTTTTTT. Translated, it gives CASSQDLLNTGELFF.

This clone was seen more than once but under ten times. The rearrangement uses TRBV18 and TRBJ2-5; D might be TRBD2 (5 bases). V lost 3 bases to trimming and J lost 6 bases, with 20 bases between them. The CDR3 runs to 16 residues. CDR1 KGHSH and CDR2 LQKENI come from the germline V gene. CDR3 in amino acids: CASSPDGRPRGKTQYF. The CDR3 DNA reads as TGTGCCAGCTCACCGGACGGCCGGCCACGGGGAAAGACCCAGTACTTC.

There are a few counts of this clone. V and J are TRBV7-9 and TRBJ1-2; D perhaps matches TRBD1 (5 bases). Trimming took off 2 bases at V and 3 bases at J, with 7 bases between the two ends. Germline lookup yields CDR1 SEHNR and CDR2 FQNEAQ (reference sequence). The CDR3 totals 13 residues. The chain's CDR3 is CASSLKGDYGYTF. The DNA of the CDR3 is TGTGCCAGCAGCTTAAAAGGGGACTATGGCTACACCTTC.

The chain couples TRBV4-2 to TRBJ2-2; 8 bases line up with TRBD2. CDR3 size: 21 residues. Germline values: CDR1 LGHNA, CDR2 YNFKEQ. V dropped 1 base and J dropped 8; count of bases not matched to a gene: 24. The CDR3: CASSQVGLGLVTASTAGELFF. The CDR3 nucleotides are TGTGCCAGCAGCCAAGTTGGTTTGGGACTAGTTACAGCATCCACGGCAGGGGAGCTGTTTTTT.

This rearrangement joins TRBV4-3 to TRBJ1-5; D is unclear. The CDR3 is 15 amino acids. Trimming took off 0 bases at V and 5 bases at J, with 11 bases between the two ends. Germline V CDR1 and CDR2: LGHNA, YSLEER. Here the CDR3 DNA reads TGCGCCAGCAGCCAAGAGGTATCAGAATATCAGCCCCAGCATTTT. This sequence encodes CASSQEVSEYQPQHF.

This clone was seen only once. One end of the junction is discordant with germline, which a read error may explain. The chain is built from TRBV7-3 and TRBJ2-3; 13 nucleotides align to TRBD2. CDR1 is SGHTA and CDR2 is FQGTGA in the germline V gene. CDR3 length: 12 residues. The CDR3 DNA sequence: TGTGCCAGCAGCAGGACTAGCGGGGGCCACAGTTTT. Amino acid sequence: CASSRTSGGHSF.

This clone was counted a few times. V gene TRBV7-2 combines with J gene TRBJ1-5; no clear D. Trimming pared 1 base from V and 4 bases from J, leaving 5 bases between. Germline CDR1 reads SGHTA; CDR2 reads FQGNSA. The CDR3 has 13 residues. The CDR3 region has the DNA TGTGCCAGCAGCTTAGGTCTGAATCAGCCCCAGCATTTT. Amino acids: CASSLGLNQPQHF.

Only one count was recorded for this clone. J is TRBJ2-5 and V is TRBV6-5; 7 positions match TRBD1. CDR3 length: 13 amino acids. Unmatched junction bases numbered 6, after V lost 6 bases and J lost 5 bases. The germline gives CDR1 MNHEY, CDR2 SVGAGI. The CDR3 sequence: CASSDRVSETQYF. The CDR3 DNA sequence: TGTGCCAGCAGCGACAGGGTGTCCGAGACCCAGTACTTC.